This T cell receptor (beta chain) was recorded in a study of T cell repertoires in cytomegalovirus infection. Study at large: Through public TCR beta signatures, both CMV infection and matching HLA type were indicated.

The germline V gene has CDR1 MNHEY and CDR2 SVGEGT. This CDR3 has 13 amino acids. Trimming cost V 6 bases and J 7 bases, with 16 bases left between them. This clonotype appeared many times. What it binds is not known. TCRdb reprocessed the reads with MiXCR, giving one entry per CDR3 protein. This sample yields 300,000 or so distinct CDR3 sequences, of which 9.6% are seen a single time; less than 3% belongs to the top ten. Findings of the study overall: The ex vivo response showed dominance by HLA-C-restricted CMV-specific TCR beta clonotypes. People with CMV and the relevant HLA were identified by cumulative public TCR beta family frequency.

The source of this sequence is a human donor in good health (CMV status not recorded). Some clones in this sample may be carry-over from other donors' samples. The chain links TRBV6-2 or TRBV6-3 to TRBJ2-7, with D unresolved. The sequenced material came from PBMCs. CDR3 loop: CASSQAAAGEQYV. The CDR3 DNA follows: TGTGCCAGCAGCCAGGCGGCGGCTGGAGAGCAGTACGTC.